The clone carrying this T cell receptor beta chain appeared a few times. What it binds is unknown. The data were obtained in a study of beta chain features in type 1 diabetes. Study context: Across the samples, about 100 million sorted cells were examined in total.

cDNA synthesis used the whole RNA isolate, giving expressed TCRB sequences. Assay used: immunoSEQ multiplex PCR; TCRdb lists only in-frame clones, some missing. Here the sample spans 350,000 or so clones, 20% being singletons. The CDR3 covers 16 residues. Germline V CDR1 and CDR2: SGHRS, YFSETQ. Trimming took 0 bases from V and 5 from J; bases not matched to a gene: 7. Findings of the study overall: Naive, central memory and regulatory TCRB repertoires appeared more similar among patients than healthy donors. Researchers could not determine here whether HLA type influences TCRB rearrangement.

This receptor was taken from a woman aged 18-29 years in good health. Sequencing used naive CD4+ T cells from blood. The V call is TRBV5-1, the J call TRBJ2-5, with 10 bases fitting TRBD2. The CDR3, as DNA: TGCGCCAGCAGCTTGGGCCTCCATAGCGGGGGGGAGACCCAGTACTTC. Translated: CASSLGLHSGGETQYF.